This TCR beta chain is drawn from a study of blood T cell repertoires in COVID-19. Study processing details: How many nucleated cells were present was estimated from reference gene primer amplification. The data were produced by immunoSEQ multiplex PCR, yet TCRdb's version contains in-frame clones alone and is incomplete. V, J and clone size are taken as reported in that table, and D and trimming were inferred from the DNA itself. The sample consists of tens of thousands of clones, about 75% of them appearing once. Looked up from germline, CDR1 is LGHDT and CDR2 is YNNKEL (reference sequence). V lost 1 base to trimming and J lost 0 bases; unmatched junction nucleotides: 12. The CDR3 consists of 20 residues. This clone showed up many times.

Sequenced material: peripheral blood. V is TRBV3-1 (or the pseudogene TRBV3-2) and J is TRBJ2-3, with 11 bases fitting TRBD2. The receptor's source is a man aged 65-85 years with active or convalescent COVID-19. In DNA, the CDR3 is TGTGCCAGCAGCCAAGGAGCTCGCACTAGCGGGAGCACTAGCACAGATACGCAGTATTTT. It yields the protein CASSQGARTSGSTSTDTQYF.